The clone carrying this TCR beta chain was counted a few times. Its cognate antigen is unknown. The CDR3 extends over 16 amino acids. Germline V gene data show CDR1 as SNHLY and CDR2 as FYNNEI. Deletions cut 2 bases from V and 0 bases from J, with 10 bases between. This record belongs to a study of cytomegalovirus exposure and HLA in healthy donors. Study results and limitations: Highest at DRB1 and lowest at HLA-C, TCR association rates differed among HLA loci in a later analysis.

Primers included in the PCR were 60 Vbeta and 13 Jbeta primers. TCRdb's table, derived via immunoSEQ multiplex PCR, lists solely in-frame clones and lacks some. The sample includes 40,000 to 55,000 clones, about 78% of them seen just once. Sequencing was done on a sample of PBMCs. The receptor's source is a woman in her twenties or thirties in good health and CMV-seronegative. The rearrangement uses TRBV2 and TRBJ1-4; D is uncertain. DNA of the CDR3: TGTGCCAGCAGTGAAAGGGAGCCTGCAACTAATGAAAAACTGTTTTTT. It is translated as CASSEREPATNEKLFF.